One and the same sample provided the 15 T cell receptor beta chains below, sequenced in a study of blood T cells in healthy people across ages. Alongside a J-beta primer mix, a sample-barcoded 5' primer served in a second PCR lasting roughly 7 to 11 cycles. From the 5' RACE reads, TCRdb called clonotypes with MiXCR, one entry per CDR3 protein. Among roughly 1.9 million distinct CDR3 sequences listed, roughly two fifths were seen once. Sequenced sample: blood. These receptors were collected from a human donor in good health.

The chain is built from TRBV2 and TRBJ2-1; no firm D call. V gave up 11 bases and J gave up 8 bases, with 25 bases separating them. CDR1 SNHLY and CDR2 FYNNEI come from the germline V gene. This CDR3 comprises 15 residues. CDR3 nucleotides: TGTGCCTGCCGACAAGGGCGGCCCGTCGACCATGAGCAGTTCTTC. Translated: CACRQGRPVDHEQFF.

The J gene is TRBJ1-2, the V gene TRBV6-2 or TRBV6-3; TRBD1 aligns across 9 bases. Germline V gene sequence: CDR1 MNHEY, CDR2 SVGEGT. The CDR3 loop spans 14 amino acids. V was pared by 7 bases and J by 2 bases, with 5 bases of the junction left unmatched. The CDR3 loop reads CASTRTGVNYGYTF. DNA for the CDR3: TGTGCCAGCACGAGGACAGGGGTCAACTATGGCTACACCTTC.

The rearrangement joins TRBV18 to TRBJ2-1, with 13 bases aligning to TRBD2. Germline V CDR1 and CDR2: KGHSH, LQKENI. J lost 1 base, V lost 2 bases, and 8 bases had no gene match. This CDR3 region has 19 residues. The CDR3 region is CASSPTTSGGALSYNEQFF. CDR3 DNA sequence: TGTGCCAGCTCACCAACAACTAGCGGGGGGGCCTTGTCCTACAATGAGCAGTTCTTC.

This clonotype was detected a few times. The chain has TRBV2 and TRBJ1-2; D gene unclear. Germline V CDR1 and CDR2: SNHLY, FYNNEI. V lost 2 bases, J lost 2 bases, and 6 bases lay in between. The CDR3 consists of 13 residues. The CDR3 is CASSEPPNYGYTF. In nucleotides, the CDR3 is TGTGCCAGCAGTGAACCCCCGAACTATGGCTACACCTTC.

The V call is TRBV7-9, the J call TRBJ1-2, with D uncertain. This CDR3 is 16 amino acids long. The V end lost 0 bases, the J end lost 0 bases, and 11 bases lay between the germline ends. From germline, CDR1 is SEHNR and CDR2 FQNEAQ (reference sequence). This chain's CDR3 is CASSLAGGRANYGYTF. CDR3 DNA: TGTGCCAGCAGCTTAGCGGGAGGCAGAGCTAACTATGGCTACACCTTC.

The genes are TRBV5-5 and TRBJ2-5; the D gene is possibly TRBD1 (6 bases). The CDR3 contains 14 residues. The V end was cut by 2 bases, the J end by 5 bases, with 13 bases between. Germline V gives CDR1 SGHKS, CDR2 YYEKEE (reference sequence). The CDR3 protein is CASSFSQGRETQYF. The CDR3 DNA follows: TGTGCCAGCAGCTTTAGTCAGGGGCGGGAGACCCAGTACTTC.

The chain recombines TRBV9 with TRBJ2-7; tentatively, D is TRBD2 (6 bases). Germline V lookup: CDR1 SGDLS, CDR2 YYNGEE. Trimming cost V 3 bases and J 3 bases, with 16 bases left between them. The CDR3 consists of 15 residues. This CDR3 reads CASSEYAGNIYEQYF. The CDR3 nucleotides read TGTGCCAGCAGCGAGTACGCGGGAAACATCTACGAGCAGTACTTC.

Here the CDR3 DNA reads TGTGCCAGCAGCTTGTTTGTGACAGGATGGGACTATGGCTACACCTTC. Translating it yields CASSLFVTGWDYGYTF. The V call is TRBV11-3, the J call TRBJ1-2; a weak D match, TRBD1 (6 bases). This CDR3 has 16 amino acids. CDR1 is SGHNT, CDR2 YENEEA, per germline. Between the trimmed V and J ends, which lost 3 bases and 3 bases, there was a span of 17 bases.

The chain combines TRBV20-1 with TRBJ1-4; TRBD1 aligns across 9 bases. The length of the CDR3 is 13 residues. V lost 4 bases to trimming and J lost 5 bases; unmatched junction nucleotides: 2. Germline CDR1 and CDR2: DFQATT and SNEGSKA (reference sequence). CDR3 DNA sequence: TGCAGTGCTAACAGGGGGCTGAATGAAAAACTGTTTTTT. It codes for CSANRGLNEKLFF.

This clonotype has just a few counts. The J gene is TRBJ2-3, the V gene TRBV7-2; D remains ambiguous. V dropped 3 bases and J dropped 8 bases, with 15 bases sitting between them. The CDR3 runs to 14 residues. Germline values: CDR1 SGHTA, CDR2 FQGNSA. The CDR3 loop is CASSLDTSVITQYF. The DNA for the CDR3 is TGTGCCAGCAGCTTGGATACCTCCGTAATTACGCAGTATTTT.

This chain links TRBV10-3 with TRBJ2-3; TRBD2 aligns across 9 bases. The trim removed 10 bases at V and 0 bases at J, leaving 23 bases unmatched. CDR3 length: 20 residues. Germline V gives CDR1 ENHRY, CDR2 SYGVKD. CDR3 protein: CATETRRAASGDSSTDTQYF. DNA of the CDR3: TGTGCCACAGAAACAAGGAGAGCGGCTAGCGGGGACTCTAGCACAGATACGCAGTATTTT.

This rearrangement joins TRBV11-3 to TRBJ2-3; no definite D call. This CDR3 comprises 15 residues. From germline, CDR1 is SGHNT and CDR2 YENEEA. V lost 0 bases, J lost 3 bases, and 10 bases lay in between. The CDR3 region is CASSLEPPETDTQYF. The CDR3 DNA follows: TGTGCCAGCAGCTTAGAGCCCCCAGAAACAGATACGCAGTATTTT. Combining the CDR3 with reference TRBV11-3 and TRBJ2-3 gives the whole variable domain EAGVVQSPRYKIIEKKQPVAFWCNPISGHNTLYWYLQNLGQGPELLIRYENEEAVDDSQLPKDRFSAERLKGVDSTLKIQPAELGDSAVYLCASSLEPPETDTQYFGPGTRLTVL.

This clonotype was counted at least ten times. The chain carries TRBV12-3 or TRBV12-4 and TRBJ1-4; D uncertain. Between the trimmed V and J ends, which lost 6 bases and 6 bases, there was a span of 11 bases. This CDR3 has 13 amino acids. The CDR3 DNA reads TGTGCCAGCAGCTACACAGTGGATGAAAAACTGTTTTTT. Protein sequence: CASSYTVDEKLFF.

This clonotype has a handful of counts. The chain carries TRBV29-1 and TRBJ1-2; TRBD1 agrees at 9 bases. Germline CDR1 and CDR2: SQVTM and ANQGSEA. CDR3 length: 15 residues. V lost 3 bases to trimming and J lost 7 bases; unmatched junction nucleotides: 12. The CDR3 sequence is CSVEWGTGQGGGYTF. The CDR3 bases are TGCAGCGTTGAGTGGGGTACGGGACAGGGCGGTGGCTACACCTTC. The whole variable domain, remainder taken from reference TRBV29-1 and TRBJ1-2, is SAVISQKPSRDICQRGTSLTIQCQVDSQVTMMFWYRQQPGQSLTLIATANQGSEATYESGFVIDKFPISRPNLTFSTLTVSNMSPEDSSIYLCSVEWGTGQGGGYTFGSGTRLTVV.

The genes are TRBV5-1 and TRBJ2-4, with D perhaps matching TRBD1 (5 bases). The J call is uncertain, as TRBJ2-7 better fits the DNA end. The CDR3 contains 12 residues. Per the germline V gene, CDR1 is SGHRS and CDR2 is YFSETQ. CDR3 DNA sequence: TGCGCCAGCAGTGAAACCAGGGTCGAGCAGTACTTC. Translated: CASSETRVEQYF.